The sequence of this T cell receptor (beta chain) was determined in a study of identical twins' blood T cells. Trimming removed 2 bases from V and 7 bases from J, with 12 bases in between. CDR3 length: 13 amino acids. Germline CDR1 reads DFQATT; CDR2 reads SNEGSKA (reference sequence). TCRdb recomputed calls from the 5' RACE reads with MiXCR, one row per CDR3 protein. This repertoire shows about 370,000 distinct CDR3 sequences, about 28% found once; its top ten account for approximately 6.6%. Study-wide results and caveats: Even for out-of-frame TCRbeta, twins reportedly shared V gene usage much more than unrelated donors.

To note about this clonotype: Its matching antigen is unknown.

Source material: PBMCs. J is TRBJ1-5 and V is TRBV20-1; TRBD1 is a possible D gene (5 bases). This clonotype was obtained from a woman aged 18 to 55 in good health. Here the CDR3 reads CSARQLRDQPQHF. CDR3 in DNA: TGCAGTGCTAGACAACTGCGGGACCAGCCCCAGCATTTT.